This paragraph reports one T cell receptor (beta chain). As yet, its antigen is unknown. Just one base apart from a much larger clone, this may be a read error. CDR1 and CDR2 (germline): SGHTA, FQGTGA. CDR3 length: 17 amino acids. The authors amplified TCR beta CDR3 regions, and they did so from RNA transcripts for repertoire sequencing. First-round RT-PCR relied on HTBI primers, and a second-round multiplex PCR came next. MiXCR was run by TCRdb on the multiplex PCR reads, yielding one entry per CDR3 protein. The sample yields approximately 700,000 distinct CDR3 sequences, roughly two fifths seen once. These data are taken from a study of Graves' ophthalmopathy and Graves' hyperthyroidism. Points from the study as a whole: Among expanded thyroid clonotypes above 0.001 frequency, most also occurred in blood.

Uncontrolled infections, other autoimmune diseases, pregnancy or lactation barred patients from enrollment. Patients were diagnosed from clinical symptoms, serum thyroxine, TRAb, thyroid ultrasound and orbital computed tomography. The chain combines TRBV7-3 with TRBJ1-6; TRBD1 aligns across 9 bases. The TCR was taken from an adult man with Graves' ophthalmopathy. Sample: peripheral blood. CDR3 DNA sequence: TGCGCCAGCAGCCAAGAGCGGACAGGGGCGTTCAATTCACCCCCCCACTTT. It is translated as CASSQERTGAFNSPPHF.